This TCR beta chain was observed in a study of post-analysis software for immune sequencing data. About the research overall: Secondary progressive, relapsing-remitting and progressive-relapsing multiple sclerosis were among the included disease courses. Broader study findings: TRBV5-6, TRBV5-1 and TRBV20-1 were among five TRBV segments more frequent in patients than controls. F measure clustering grouped samples strongly by preparation batch. Controls had significantly higher normalized Chao1 diversity than multiple sclerosis patients.

The CDR3 has 13 amino acids. Germline V CDR1 and CDR2: SQVTM, ANQGSEA. The TCR beta cDNA libraries contained unique molecular identifiers. Input amounts of 1 to 10 million T cells were used. These gave around 500,000 cDNA molecules, so each molecule approximated one T cell. TCRdb redid the calling of the PCR reads with MiXCR, one entry per CDR3 protein. The data hold around 400,000 distinct CDR3 sequences, with 39% observed a single time. The table lists this clonotype with a few counts. What it binds is not known. Sequence at one end of the junction differs from germline and may be a read error. This TCR was sampled from a girl aged 2-10 years with multiple sclerosis. V gene TRBV29-1 combines with J gene TRBJ1-1; D unclear. Sequenced sample: blood. This CDR3 reads CSAVRRLNTEAFF. CDR3 DNA: TGCAGCGCTGTTAGACGTTTGAACACCGAAGCTTTCTTT.